The entry below describes one T cell receptor (beta chain). Its antigen is unidentified. The record originates from a study of regulatory T cells in long-lasting Graves disease. Time point: persistent/refractory GD, antithyroid drugs over 5 years with positive TRAb. PBMC RNA served as the TCR library source. Graves' disease diagnoses followed American Thyroid Association guidelines. V was clipped by 6 bases and J by 5 bases, with 21 bases between them. Germline values: CDR1 MNHNS, CDR2 SASEGT. CDR3 length: 16 residues. Both iRepertoire HTBI primers and Arm-PCR of CDR3 regions were used to build the TCR beta libraries. TCRdb analysed the multiplex PCR reads with MiXCR anew, one entry per CDR3 protein. This table holds over 250,000 distinct CDR3 sequences, 20% to 25% found once. Notes on the study in general: TCR diversity in persistent Graves' patients was below that of newly diagnosed ones.

The sample was peripheral blood mononuclear cells (PBMCs), taken when the disease was refractory, from a patient treated with antithyroid drugs. The gene calls are TRBV6-1 and TRBJ2-3; D might be TRBD2 (6 bases). The receptor comes from a female donor with Graves disease. CDR3 protein: CASSSDVTGVLDTQYF. The CDR3 nucleotides are TGTGCCAGCAGCTCAGACGTTACGGGAGTTTTAGATACGCAGTATTTT.